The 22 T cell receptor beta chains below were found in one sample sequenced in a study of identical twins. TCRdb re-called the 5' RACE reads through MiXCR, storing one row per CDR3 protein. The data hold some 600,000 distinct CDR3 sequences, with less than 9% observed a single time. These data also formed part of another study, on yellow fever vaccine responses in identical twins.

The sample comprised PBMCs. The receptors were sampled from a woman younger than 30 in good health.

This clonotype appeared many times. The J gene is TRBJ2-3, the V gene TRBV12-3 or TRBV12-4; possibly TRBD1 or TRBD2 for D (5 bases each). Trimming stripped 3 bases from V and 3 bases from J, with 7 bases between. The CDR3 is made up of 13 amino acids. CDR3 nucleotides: TGTGCCAGCAGTTTTGAGGGGACAGATACGCAGTATTTT. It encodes CASSFEGTDTQYF.

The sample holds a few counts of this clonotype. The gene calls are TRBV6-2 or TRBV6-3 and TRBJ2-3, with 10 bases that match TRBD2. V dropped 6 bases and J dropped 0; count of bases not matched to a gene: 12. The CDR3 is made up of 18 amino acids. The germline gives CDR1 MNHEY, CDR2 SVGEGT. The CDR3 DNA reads TGTGCCAGCAGGAAACTAGCGGGGAAAACATCTAGCACAGATACGCAGTATTTT. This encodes CASRKLAGKTSSTDTQYF.

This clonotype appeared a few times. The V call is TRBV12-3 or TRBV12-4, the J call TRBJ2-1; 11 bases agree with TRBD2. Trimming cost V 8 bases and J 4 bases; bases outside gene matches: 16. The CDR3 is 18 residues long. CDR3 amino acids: CASFVWIAGGSLYNEQFF. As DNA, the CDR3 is TGTGCCAGCTTTGTCTGGATAGCGGGAGGGAGTTTGTACAATGAGCAGTTCTTC.

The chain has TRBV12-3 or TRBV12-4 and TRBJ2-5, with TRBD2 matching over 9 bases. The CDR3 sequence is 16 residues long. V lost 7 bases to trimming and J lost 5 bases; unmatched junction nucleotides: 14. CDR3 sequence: CASTPQWRGGQETQYF. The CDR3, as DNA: TGTGCCAGCACTCCCCAATGGCGGGGGGGCCAGGAGACCCAGTACTTC.

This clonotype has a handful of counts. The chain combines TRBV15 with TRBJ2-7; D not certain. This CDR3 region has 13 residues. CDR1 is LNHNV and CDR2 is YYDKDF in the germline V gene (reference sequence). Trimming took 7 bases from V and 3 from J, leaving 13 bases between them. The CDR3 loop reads CATNAGLGYEQYF. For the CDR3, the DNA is TGTGCCACCAATGCTGGATTGGGCTACGAGCAGTACTTC.

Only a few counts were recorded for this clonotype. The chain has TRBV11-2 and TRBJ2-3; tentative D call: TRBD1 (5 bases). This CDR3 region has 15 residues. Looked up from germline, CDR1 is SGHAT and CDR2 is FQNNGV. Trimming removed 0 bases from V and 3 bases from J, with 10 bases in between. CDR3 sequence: CASSLEVRVTDTQYF. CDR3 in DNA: TGTGCCAGCAGCTTAGAAGTCAGGGTTACAGATACGCAGTATTTT.

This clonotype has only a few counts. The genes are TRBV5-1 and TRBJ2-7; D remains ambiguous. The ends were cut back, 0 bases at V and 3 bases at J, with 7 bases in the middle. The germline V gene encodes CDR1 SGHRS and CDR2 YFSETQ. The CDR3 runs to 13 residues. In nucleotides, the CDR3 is TGCGCCAGCAGCTTGGATCCCTTCTACGAGCAGTACTTC. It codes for CASSLDPFYEQYF.

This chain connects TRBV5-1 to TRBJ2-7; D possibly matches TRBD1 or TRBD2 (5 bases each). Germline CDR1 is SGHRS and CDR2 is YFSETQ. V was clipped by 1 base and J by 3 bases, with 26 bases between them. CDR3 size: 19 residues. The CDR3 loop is CASSLPRGRLYTDLYEQYF. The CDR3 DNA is TGCGCCAGCAGCTTGCCACGGGGACGGTTATACACCGATCTCTACGAGCAGTACTTC.

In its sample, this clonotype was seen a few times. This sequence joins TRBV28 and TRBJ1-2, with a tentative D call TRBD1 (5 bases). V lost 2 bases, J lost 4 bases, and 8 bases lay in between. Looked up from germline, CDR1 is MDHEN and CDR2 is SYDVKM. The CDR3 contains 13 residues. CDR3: CASSLTGPYGYTF. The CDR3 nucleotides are TGTGCCAGCAGTTTAACAGGACCCTATGGCTACACCTTC.

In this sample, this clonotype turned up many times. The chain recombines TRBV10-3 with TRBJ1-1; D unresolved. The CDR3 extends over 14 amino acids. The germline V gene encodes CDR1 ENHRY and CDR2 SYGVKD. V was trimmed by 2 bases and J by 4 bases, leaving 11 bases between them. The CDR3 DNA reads TGTGCCATCAGTGAGATCGGGGAGGGCACTGAAGCTTTCTTT. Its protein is CAISEIGEGTEAFF.

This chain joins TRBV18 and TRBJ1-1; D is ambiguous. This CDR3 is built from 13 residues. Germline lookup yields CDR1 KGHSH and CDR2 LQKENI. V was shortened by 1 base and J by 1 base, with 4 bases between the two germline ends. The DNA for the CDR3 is TGTGCCAGCTCACCACTTTGGAACACTGAAGCTTTCTTT. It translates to CASSPLWNTEAFF.

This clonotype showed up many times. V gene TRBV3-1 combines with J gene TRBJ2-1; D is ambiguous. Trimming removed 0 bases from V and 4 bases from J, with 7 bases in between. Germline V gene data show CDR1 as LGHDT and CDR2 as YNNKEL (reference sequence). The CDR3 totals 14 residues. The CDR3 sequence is CASSQEGQYNEQFF. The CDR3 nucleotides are TGTGCCAGCAGCCAAGAGGGTCAGTACAATGAGCAGTTCTTC.

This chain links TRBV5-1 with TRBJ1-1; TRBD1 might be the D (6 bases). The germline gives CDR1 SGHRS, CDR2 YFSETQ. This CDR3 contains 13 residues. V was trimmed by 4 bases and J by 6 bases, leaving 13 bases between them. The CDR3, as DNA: TGCGCCAGCAGCCCCGGGGGCAAGTCTGAAGCTTTCTTT. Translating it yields CASSPGGKSEAFF.

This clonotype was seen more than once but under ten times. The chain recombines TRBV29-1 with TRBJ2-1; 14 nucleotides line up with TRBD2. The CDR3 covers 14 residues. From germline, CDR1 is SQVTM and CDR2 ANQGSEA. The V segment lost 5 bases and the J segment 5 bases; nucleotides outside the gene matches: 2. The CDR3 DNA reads TGCAGCGTTTGGGGACTAGCGGGAGACAATGAGCAGTTCTTC. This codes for CSVWGLAGDNEQFF.

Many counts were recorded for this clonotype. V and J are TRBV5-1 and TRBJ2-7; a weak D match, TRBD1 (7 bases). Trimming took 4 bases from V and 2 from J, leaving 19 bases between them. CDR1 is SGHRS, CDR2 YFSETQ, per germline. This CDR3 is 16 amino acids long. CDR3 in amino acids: CASSPGRGAKTYEQYF. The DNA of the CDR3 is TGCGCCAGCAGCCCCGGCAGGGGGGCGAAGACCTACGAGCAGTACTTC.

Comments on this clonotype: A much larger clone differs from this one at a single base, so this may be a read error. The CDR3 reads CASSQDLITGELYF. The DNA for the CDR3 is TGTGCCAGCAGCCAAGATCTGATCACCGGGGAGCTGTATTTT. The rearrangement uses TRBV4-2 and TRBJ2-2; maybe TRBD2 (5 bases). Per the germline V gene, CDR1 is LGHNA and CDR2 is YNFKEQ. CDR3 size: 14 residues.

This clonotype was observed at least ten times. CDR3 amino acids: CAISRAEQETQYF. In DNA, the CDR3 is TGTGCCATCAGTCGGGCAGAACAAGAGACCCAGTACTTC. The rearrangement joins TRBV10-3 to TRBJ2-5; D is uncertain. Deletions cut 5 bases from V and 2 bases from J, with 9 bases between. Germline values: CDR1 ENHRY, CDR2 SYGVKD. The CDR3 covers 13 residues.

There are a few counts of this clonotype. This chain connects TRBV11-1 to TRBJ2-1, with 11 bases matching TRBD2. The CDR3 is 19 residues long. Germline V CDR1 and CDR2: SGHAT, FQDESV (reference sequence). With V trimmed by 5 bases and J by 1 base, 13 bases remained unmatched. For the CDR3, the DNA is TGTGCCAGCAGCCCATCGGCCCCCTCTAGCGGGAGGTCCTACAATGAGCAGTTCTTC. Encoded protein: CASSPSAPSSGRSYNEQFF.

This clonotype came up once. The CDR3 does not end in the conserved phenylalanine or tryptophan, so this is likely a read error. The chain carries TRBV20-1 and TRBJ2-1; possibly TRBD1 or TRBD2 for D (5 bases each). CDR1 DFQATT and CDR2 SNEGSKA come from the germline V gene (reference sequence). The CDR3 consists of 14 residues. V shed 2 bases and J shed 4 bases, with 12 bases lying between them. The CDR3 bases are TGCAGTGCTAGACCCGGGACCCTATACAATGAGCAGTTCTTA. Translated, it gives CSARPGTLYNEQFL.

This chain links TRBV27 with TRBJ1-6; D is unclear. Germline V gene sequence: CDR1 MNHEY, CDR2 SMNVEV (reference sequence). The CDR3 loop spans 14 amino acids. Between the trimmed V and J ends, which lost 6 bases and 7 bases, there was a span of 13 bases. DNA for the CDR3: TGTGCCAGCAGGCCGTGGGCTCCCAATTCACCCCTCCACTTT. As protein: CASRPWAPNSPLHF.

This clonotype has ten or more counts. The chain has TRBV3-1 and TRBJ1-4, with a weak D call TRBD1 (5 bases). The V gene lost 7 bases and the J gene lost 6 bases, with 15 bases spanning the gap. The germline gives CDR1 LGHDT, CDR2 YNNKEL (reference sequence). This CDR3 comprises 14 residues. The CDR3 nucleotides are TGTGCCAGCACCCTCCGTCTGGGGGATGAAAAACTGTTTTTT. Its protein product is CASTLRLGDEKLFF.

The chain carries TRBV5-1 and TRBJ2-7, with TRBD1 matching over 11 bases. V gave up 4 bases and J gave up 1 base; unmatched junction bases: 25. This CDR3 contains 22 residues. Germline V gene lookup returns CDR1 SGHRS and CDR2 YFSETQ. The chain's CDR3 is CASSKGQGARSGIYWNSYEQYF. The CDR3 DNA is TGCGCCAGCAGCAAAGGACAGGGGGCGCGCAGTGGGATCTATTGGAATTCCTACGAGCAGTACTTC.